A selection of T cell receptor beta chains follows, all from one sample in a study of monozygotic twins with inflammatory bowel disease. Reprocessing the 5' RACE reads, TCRdb reports a single entry for every CDR3 protein and omits DNA. This sample's table has about 300,000 distinct CDR3 sequences. The sample consisted of blood. These receptors were taken from a human donor with ulcerative colitis or Crohn's disease, or a healthy co-twin of an affected twin (not recorded which). The CDR3 runs from the conserved cysteine through the conserved F or W.

J,V,CDR3
TRBJ2-6,TRBV5-1,CASSLAKTGGHSGANVLTF
TRBJ2-7,TRBV19,CASSPQATPTYEQYF
TRBJ2-7,TRBV6-2/TRBV6-3,CASSSGTGYRRNYEQYF
TRBJ1-5,TRBV29-1,CSVEYAGSDCNQPQHF
TRBJ1-1,TRBV5-5,CASSLWEQGSTEAFF
TRBJ2-7,TRBV27,CASSPLLGSIYEQYF
TRBJ2-1,TRBV18,CASSSDSNEQFF
TRBJ1-3,TRBV7-2,CASSLIRGISGNTIYF
TRBJ2-1,TRBV12-3/TRBV12-4,CASTLPGSRYEQFF
TRBJ2-2,TRBV20-1,CSAASRNTGELFF
TRBJ1-1,TRBV7-9,CASSPGIGTSAFF
TRBJ2-1,TRBV12-3/TRBV12-4,CASSGTSGGEQFF
TRBJ1-4,TRBV5-1,CASRSGGVEKLFF
TRBJ1-2,TRBV9,CASSNRGDSDGYTF
TRBJ2-4,TRBV19,CASKEQFYNSENIQYF
TRBJ2-7,TRBV12-3/TRBV12-4,CASSPVAGVTYEQYF
TRBJ2-3,TRBV7-9,CASSFQGSADTQYF
TRBJ1-5,TRBV28,CASGTYSWSDSNQPQHF
TRBJ1-5,TRBV20-1,CSAIPGASNQPQHF
TRBJ2-1,TRBV4-3,CASSQEGLKLAGNEQFF
TRBJ2-3,TRBV15,CATSHRSGGTDTQYF
TRBJ2-1,TRBV20-1,CSAPSGTGHNEQFF
TRBJ2-1,TRBV6-2/TRBV6-3,CASRTVRDRGFF
TRBJ1-2,TRBV7-2,CASSPGQGGGYTF
TRBJ1-2,TRBV12-3/TRBV12-4,CASSQQGWGGYTF
TRBJ1-5,TRBV29-1,CSVQGADDQPQHF
TRBJ2-1,TRBV27,CASSQSPTSGRTEQFF
TRBJ1-2,TRBV7-2,CASSLGRGQVGYTF
TRBJ1-2,TRBV13,CASSLAGVEDGYTF
TRBJ2-5,TRBV10-3,CAISGRNQETQYF
TRBJ1-3,TRBV2,CASRTGQTLGNPIYF
TRBJ1-6,TRBV5-6,CASSMWTGRNSPLHF
TRBJ1-2,TRBV12-3/TRBV12-4,CASSLAEYGYTF
TRBJ2-1,TRBV29-1,CSVGVRLGEQFF
TRBJ2-7,TRBV18,CASSPVGNSNEQYF
TRBJ2-5,TRBV12-3/TRBV12-4,CASSLNSFGETQYF
TRBJ2-2,TRBV7-2,CASSLRLRLAGDGELFF
TRBJ1-5,TRBV20-1,CSARTPGQPQHF
TRBJ2-7,TRBV20-1,CSARDQRNSYLGEQYF
TRBJ2-6,TRBV4-3,CASSQDLRRALGGANVLTF